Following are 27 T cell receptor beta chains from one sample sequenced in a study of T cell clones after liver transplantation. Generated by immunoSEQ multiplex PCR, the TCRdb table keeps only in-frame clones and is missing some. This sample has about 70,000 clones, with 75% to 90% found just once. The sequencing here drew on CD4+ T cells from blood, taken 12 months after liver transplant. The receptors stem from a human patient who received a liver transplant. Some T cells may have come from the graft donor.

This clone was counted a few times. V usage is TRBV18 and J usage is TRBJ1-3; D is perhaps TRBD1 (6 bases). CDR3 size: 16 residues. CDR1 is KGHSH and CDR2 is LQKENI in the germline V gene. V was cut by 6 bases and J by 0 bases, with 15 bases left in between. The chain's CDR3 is CASSPTGTNSGNTIYF. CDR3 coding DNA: TGTGCCAGCTCGCCCACAGGGACGAACTCTGGAAACACCATATATTTT.

This chain's CDR3 is CASSLGPGLAGGRETQYF. The CDR3 DNA sequence: TGTGCCAGCAGCTTGGGCCCGGGACTAGCGGGAGGGCGGGAGACCCAGTACTTC. The chain recombines TRBV11-2 with TRBJ2-5, with 16 bases identical to TRBD2. The CDR3 runs to 18 residues. CDR1 is SGHAT, CDR2 FQNNGV, per germline. V trimming: 3 bases; J trimming: 5 bases; junction bases outside the gene matches: 9.

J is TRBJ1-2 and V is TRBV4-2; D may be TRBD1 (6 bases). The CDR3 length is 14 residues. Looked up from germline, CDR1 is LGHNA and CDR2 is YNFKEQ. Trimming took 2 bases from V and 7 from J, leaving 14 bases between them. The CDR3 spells CASSQLGARVGYTF. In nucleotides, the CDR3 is TGTGCCAGCAGCCAACTGGGGGCGCGGGTTGGCTACACCTTC.

CDR3 protein: CASSLDFEGAEAFF. For the CDR3, the DNA is TGCGCCAGCAGCTTGGACTTCGAGGGGGCTGAAGCTTTCTTT. The chain has TRBV5-1 and TRBJ1-1, with D possibly TRBD1 on 6 matching bases. This CDR3 region has 14 residues. V was cut by 0 bases and J by 6 bases, with 12 bases left in between. Germline V gene data show CDR1 as SGHRS and CDR2 as YFSETQ.

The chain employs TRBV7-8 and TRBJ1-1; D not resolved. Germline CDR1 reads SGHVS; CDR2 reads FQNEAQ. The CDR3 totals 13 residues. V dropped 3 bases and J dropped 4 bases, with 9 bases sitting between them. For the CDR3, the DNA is TGTGCCAGCAGCTTGGGGTTTGGCACTGAAGCTTTCTTT. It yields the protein CASSLGFGTEAFF. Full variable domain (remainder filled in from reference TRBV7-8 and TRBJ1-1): GAGVSQSPRYKVAKRGQDVALRCDPISGHVSLFWYQQALGQGPEFLTYFQNEAQLDKSGLPSDRFFAERPEGSVSTLKIQRTQQEDSAVYLCASSLGFGTEAFFGQGTRLTVV.

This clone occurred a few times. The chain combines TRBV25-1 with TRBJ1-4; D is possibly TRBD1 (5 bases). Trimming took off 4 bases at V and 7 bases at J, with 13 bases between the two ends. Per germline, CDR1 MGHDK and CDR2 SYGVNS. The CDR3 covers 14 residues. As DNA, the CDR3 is TGTGCCAGCAGTGGGTGGGGGAAGGGTGAAAAACTGTTTTTT. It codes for CASSGWGKGEKLFF.

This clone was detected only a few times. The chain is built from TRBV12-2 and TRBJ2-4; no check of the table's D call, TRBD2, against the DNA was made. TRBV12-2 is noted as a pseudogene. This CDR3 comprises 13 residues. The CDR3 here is CEGASGRVNIQYF. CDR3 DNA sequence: TGTGAGGGGGCTAGCGGGAGGGTAAACATTCAGTACTTC.

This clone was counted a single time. This CDR3 reads CASSPRESNQPQHF. The CDR3 DNA is TGTGCCAGCTCACCCAGGGAGAGCAATCAGCCCCAGCATTTT. V is TRBV18 and J is TRBJ1-5, with TRBD1 as a possible D gene (5 bases). CDR3 size: 14 residues. Between the trimmed V and J ends, which lost 3 bases and 1 base, there was a span of 7 bases. Germline assignment: CDR1 KGHSH and CDR2 LQKENI.

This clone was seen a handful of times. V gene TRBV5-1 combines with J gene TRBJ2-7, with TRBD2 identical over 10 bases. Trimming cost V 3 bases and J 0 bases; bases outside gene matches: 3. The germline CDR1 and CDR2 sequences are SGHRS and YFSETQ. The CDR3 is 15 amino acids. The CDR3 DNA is TGCGCCAGCAGCTCCGCTAGCGGGAGCTCCTACGAGCAGTACTTC. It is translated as CASSSASGSSYEQYF.

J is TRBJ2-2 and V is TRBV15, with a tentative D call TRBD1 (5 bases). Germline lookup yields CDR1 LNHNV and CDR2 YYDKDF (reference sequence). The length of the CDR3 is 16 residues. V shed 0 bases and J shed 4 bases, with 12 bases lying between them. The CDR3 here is CATSRDQGWSTGELFF. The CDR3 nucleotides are TGTGCCACCAGCAGAGACCAGGGCTGGAGCACCGGGGAGCTGTTTTTT.

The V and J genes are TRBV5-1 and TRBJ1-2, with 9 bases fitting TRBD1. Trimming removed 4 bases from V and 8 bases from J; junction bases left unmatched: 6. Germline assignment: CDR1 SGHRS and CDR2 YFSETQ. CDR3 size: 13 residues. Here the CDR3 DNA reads TGCGCCAGCAGCCCCGGGACAGGGTACGGCTACACCTTC. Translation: CASSPGTGYGYTF.

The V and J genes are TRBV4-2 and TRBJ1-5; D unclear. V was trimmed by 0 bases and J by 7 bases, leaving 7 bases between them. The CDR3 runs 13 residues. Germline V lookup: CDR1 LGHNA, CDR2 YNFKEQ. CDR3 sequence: CASSQDRRQPQHF. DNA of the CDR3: TGTGCCAGCAGCCAAGACCGTCGCCAGCCCCAGCATTTT.

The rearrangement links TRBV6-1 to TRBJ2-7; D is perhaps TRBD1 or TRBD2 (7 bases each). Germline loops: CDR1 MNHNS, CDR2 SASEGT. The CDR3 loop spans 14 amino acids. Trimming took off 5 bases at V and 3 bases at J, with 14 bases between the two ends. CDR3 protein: CASSRLAGGYEQYF. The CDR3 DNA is TGTGCCAGCAGTCGACTAGCAGGGGGCTACGAGCAGTACTTC.

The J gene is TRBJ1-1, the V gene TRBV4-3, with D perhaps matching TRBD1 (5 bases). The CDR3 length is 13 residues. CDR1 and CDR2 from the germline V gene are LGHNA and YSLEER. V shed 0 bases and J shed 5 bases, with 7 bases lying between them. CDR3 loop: CASSQDRGTEAFF. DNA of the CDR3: TGCGCCAGCAGCCAAGATCGGGGGACTGAAGCTTTCTTT.

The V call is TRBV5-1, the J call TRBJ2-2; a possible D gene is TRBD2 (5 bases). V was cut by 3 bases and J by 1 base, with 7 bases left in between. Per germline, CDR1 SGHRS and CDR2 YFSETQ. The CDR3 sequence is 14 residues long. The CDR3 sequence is CASSSDWNTGELFF. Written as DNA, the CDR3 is TGCGCCAGCAGCTCGGACTGGAACACCGGGGAGCTGTTTTTT.

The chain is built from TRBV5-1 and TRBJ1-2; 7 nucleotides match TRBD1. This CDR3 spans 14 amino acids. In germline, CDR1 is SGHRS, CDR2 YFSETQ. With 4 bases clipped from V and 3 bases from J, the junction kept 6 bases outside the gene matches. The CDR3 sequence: CASSTYRGHYGYTF. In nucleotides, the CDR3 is TGCGCCAGCAGCACATACAGGGGTCACTATGGCTACACCTTC. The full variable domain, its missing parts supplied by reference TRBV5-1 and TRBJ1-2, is KAGVTQTPRYLIKTRGQQVTLSCSPISGHRSVSWYQQTPGQGLQFLFEYFSETQRNKGNFPGRFSGRQFSNSRSEMNVSTLELGDSALYLCASSTYRGHYGYTFGSGTRLTVV.

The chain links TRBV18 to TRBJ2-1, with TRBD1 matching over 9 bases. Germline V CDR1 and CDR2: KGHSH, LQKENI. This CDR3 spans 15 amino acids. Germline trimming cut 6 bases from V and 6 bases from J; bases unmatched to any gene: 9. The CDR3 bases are TGTGCCAGCTCCCGCCGGGACAGGGTATCCAATGAGCAGTTCTTC. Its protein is CASSRRDRVSNEQFF.

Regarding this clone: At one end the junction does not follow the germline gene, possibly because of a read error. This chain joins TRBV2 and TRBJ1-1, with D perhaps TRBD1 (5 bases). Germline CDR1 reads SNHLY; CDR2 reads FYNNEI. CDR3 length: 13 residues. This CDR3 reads CASREGEGTEAFF. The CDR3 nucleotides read TGTGCCAGCAGGGAAGGGGAGGGCACTGAAGCTTTCTTT. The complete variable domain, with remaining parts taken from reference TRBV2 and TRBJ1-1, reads EPEVTQTPSHQVTQMGQEVILRCVPISNHLYFYWYRQILGQKVEFLVSFYNNEISEKSEIFDDQFSVERPDGSNFTLKIRSTKLEDSAMYFCASREGEGTEAFFGQGTRLTVV.

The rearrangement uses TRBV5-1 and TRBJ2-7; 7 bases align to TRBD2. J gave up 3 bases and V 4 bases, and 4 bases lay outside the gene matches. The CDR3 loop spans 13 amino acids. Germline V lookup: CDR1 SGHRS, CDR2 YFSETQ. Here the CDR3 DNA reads TGCGCCAGCAGCCCAACTAGCGACTACGAGCAGTACTTC. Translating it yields CASSPTSDYEQYF.

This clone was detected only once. CDR3 nucleotide sequence: TGCGCCAGCAGCCCAGGGACTAGCGGGAGTGGGGAAGAGACCCAGTACTTC. Its translation is CASSPGTSGSGEETQYF. The chain is built from TRBV5-1 and TRBJ2-5, with 14 bases aligning to TRBD2. Trimming cost V 4 bases and J 3 bases; bases outside gene matches: 8. Germline values: CDR1 SGHRS, CDR2 YFSETQ. CDR3 length equals 17 residues.

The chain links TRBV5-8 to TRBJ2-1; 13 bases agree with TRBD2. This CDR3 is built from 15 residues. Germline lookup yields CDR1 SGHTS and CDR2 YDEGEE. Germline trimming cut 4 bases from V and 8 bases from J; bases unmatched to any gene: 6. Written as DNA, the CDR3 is TGTGCCAGCAGCGCCGGGACTAGCGGGATAGATGAGCAGTTCTTC. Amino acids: CASSAGTSGIDEQFF.

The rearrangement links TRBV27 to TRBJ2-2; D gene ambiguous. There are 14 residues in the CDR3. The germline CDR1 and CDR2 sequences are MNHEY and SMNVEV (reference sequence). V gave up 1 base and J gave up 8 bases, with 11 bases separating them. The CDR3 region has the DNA TGTGCCAGCAGTTTATATTTCCAACCAGGGGAGCTGTTTTTT. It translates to CASSLYFQPGELFF.

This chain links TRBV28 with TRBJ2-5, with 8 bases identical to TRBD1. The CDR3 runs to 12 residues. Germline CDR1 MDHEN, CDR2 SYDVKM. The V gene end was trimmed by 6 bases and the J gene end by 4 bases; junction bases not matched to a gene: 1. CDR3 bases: TGTGCCAGCAGGACAGGGGTAGAGACCCAGTACTTC. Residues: CASRTGVETQYF.

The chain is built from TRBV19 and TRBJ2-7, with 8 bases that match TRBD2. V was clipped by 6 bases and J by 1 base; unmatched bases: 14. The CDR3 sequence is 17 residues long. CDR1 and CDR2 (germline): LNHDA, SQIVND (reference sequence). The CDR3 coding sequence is TGTGCCAGTAGCTCATTTGGGGGAGCGGGGGCGTCCTACGAGCAGTACTTC. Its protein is CASSSFGGAGASYEQYF.

DNA for the CDR3: TGTGCCACACCGGGACTAGCAGTCGGTGAGCAGTTCTTC. Its protein is CATPGLAVGEQFF. V and J are TRBV7-9 and TRBJ2-1, with 9 bases that match TRBD2. Germline assignment: CDR1 SEHNR and CDR2 FQNEAQ (reference sequence). This CDR3 has 13 amino acids. V shed 10 bases and J 9 bases; nucleotides not matched to a gene: 10.

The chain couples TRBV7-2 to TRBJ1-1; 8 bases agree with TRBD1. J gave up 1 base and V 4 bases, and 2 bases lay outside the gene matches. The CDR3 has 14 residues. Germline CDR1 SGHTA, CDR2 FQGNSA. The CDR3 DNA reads TGTGCCAGCAGCTCCGGACAGGGGAACACTGAAGCTTTCTTT. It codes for CASSSGQGNTEAFF. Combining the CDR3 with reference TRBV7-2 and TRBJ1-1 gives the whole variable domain GAGVSQSPSNKVTEKGKDVELRCDPISGHTALYWYRQSLGQGLEFLIYFQGNSAPDKSGLPSDRFSAERTGGSVSTLTIQRTQQEDSAVYLCASSSGQGNTEAFFGQGTRLTVV.

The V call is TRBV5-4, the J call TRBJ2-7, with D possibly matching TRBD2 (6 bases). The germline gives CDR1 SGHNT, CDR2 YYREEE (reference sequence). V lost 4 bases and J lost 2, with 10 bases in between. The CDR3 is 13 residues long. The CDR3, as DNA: TGTGCCAGCAGCGAGGACTATCCCTACGAGCAGTACTTC. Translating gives CASSEDYPYEQYF.